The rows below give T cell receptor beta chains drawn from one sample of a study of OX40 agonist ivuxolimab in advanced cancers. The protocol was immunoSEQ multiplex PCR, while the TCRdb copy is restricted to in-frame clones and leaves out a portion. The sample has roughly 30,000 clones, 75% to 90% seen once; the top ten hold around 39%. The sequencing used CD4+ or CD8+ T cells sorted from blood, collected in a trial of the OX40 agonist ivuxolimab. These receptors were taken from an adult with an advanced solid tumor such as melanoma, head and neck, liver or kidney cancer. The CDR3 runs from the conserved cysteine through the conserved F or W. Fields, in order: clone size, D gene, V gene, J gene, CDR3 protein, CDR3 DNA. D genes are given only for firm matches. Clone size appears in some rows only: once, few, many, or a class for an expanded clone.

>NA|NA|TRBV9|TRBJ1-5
CASSNTGISNQPQHF
TGTGCCAGCAGCAACACAGGTATTAGCAATCAGCCCCAGCATTTT
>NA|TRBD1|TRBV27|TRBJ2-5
CASQSGQGWETQYF
TGTGCCAGCCAGTCAGGACAGGGATGGGAGACCCAGTACTTC
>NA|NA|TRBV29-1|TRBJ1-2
CSVEIGPGYGYTF
TGCAGCGTTGAAATAGGGCCGGGCTATGGCTACACCTTC
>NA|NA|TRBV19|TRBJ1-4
CASSTSTGQLTEKLFF
TGTGCCAGTAGTACCTCAACTGGACAGCTCACGGAAAAACTGTTTTTT
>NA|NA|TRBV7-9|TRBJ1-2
CASSPDQGHNFYGYTF
TGTGCCAGCAGCCCAGACCAGGGACACAACTTCTATGGCTACACCTTC
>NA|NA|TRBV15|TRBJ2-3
CATSRDRGDTDTQYF
TGTGCCACCAGCAGAGATCGCGGAGACACAGATACGCAGTATTTT
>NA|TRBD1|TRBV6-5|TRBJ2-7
CASSYGQEQNEQYF
TGTGCCAGCAGTTATGGACAGGAGCAGAACGAGCAGTACTTC
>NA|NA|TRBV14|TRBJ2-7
CASSLRGGYEQYF
TGTGCCAGCAGCCTCAGGGGGGGGTACGAGCAGTACTTC
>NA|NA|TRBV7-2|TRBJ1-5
CASSLTAYSNQPQHF
TGTGCCAGCAGCTTAACAGCCTATAGCAATCAGCCCCAGCATTTT
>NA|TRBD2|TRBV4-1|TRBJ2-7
CASSQGLAGSSYEQYF
TGCGCCAGCAGCCAAGGACTAGCGGGGAGCTCCTACGAGCAGTACTTC
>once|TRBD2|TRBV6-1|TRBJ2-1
CASSEAGWALAGKFNNEQFF
TGTGCCAGCAGTGAAGCCGGATGGGCTCTAGCGGGAAAGTTTAACAATGAGCAGTTCTTC
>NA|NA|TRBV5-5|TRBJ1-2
CASSLRAAGYTF
TGTGCCAGCAGCTTGCGCGCTGCTGGCTACACCTTC
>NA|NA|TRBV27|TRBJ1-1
CASSQGWEGTEAFF
TGTGCCAGCAGTCAAGGGTGGGAGGGCACTGAAGCTTTCTTT
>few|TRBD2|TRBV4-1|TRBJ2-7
CASSQDRTSGSYEQYF
TGCGCCAGCAGCCAAGATCGGACTAGCGGGAGCTACGAGCAGTACTTC
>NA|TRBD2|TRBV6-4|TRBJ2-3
CASSGGLAGMGRTDTQYF
TGTGCCAGCAGTGGGGGACTAGCGGGCATGGGGCGCACAGATACGCAGTATTTT
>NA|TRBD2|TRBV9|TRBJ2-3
CASSNEGAGGGTDTQYF
TGTGCCAGCAGCAACGAGGGAGCGGGAGGGGGCACAGATACGCAGTATTTT
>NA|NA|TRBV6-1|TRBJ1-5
CASSDLGSTGNQPQHF
TGTGCCAGCAGTGATTTAGGGTCAACCGGGAATCAGCCCCAGCATTTT
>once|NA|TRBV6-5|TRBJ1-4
CASSQGHEWGHDLFF
TGTGCCAGCAGCCAAGGACATGAGTGGGGACATGACCTGTTTTTT
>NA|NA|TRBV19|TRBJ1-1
CASSMKWAGNTEAFF
TGTGCCAGTAGTATGAAATGGGCAGGGAACACTGAAGCTTTCTTT
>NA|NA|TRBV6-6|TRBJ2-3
CASSYSSPAYLIGYF
TGTGCCAGCAGTTACTCGAGCCCAGCGTATTTAATTGGGTATTTT
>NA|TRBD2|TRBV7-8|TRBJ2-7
CASSLAGTYEQYF
TGTGCCAGCAGCCTAGCGGGGACCTACGAGCAGTACTTC
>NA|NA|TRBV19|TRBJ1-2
CASSILTDYGYTF
TGTGCCAGTAGTATATTGACAGATTATGGCTACACCTTC
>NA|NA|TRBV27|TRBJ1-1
CASSFSGTEAFF
TGTGCCAGCAGTTTTAGCGGGACTGAAGCTTTCTTT
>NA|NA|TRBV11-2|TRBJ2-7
CASSSPRVPEPYEQYF
TGTGCCAGCAGCTCCCCTCGTGTCCCCGAGCCCTACGAGCAGTACTTC
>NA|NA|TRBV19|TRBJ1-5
CASSMGGAGNQPQHF
TGTGCCAGTAGTATGGGTGGGGCAGGAAATCAGCCCCAGCATTTT
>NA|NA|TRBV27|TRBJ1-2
CASSLGDSRNYGYTF
TGTGCCAGCAGTTTAGGGGACTCTCGAAACTATGGCTACACCTTC
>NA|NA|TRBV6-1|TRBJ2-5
CASSEGTRQETQYF
TGTGCCAGCAGTGAAGGGACGCGCCAAGAGACCCAGTACTTC